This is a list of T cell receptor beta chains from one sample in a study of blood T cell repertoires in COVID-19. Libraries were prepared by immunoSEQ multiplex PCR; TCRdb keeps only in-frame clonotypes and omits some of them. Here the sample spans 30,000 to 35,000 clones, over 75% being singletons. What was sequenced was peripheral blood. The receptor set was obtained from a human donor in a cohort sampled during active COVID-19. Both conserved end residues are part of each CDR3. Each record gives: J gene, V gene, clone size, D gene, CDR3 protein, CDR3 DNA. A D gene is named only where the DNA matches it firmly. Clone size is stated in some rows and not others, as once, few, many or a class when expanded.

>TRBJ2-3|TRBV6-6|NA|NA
CASKAPPTDTQYF
TGTGCCAGCAAAGCCCCTCCAACAGATACGCAGTATTTT
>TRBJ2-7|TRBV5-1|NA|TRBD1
CASSLTAGGSYEQYF
TGCGCCAGCAGCTTGACGGCAGGGGGCTCCTACGAGCAGTACTTC
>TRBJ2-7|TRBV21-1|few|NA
CASTQGIHPDSYEQYF
TGTGCCAGCACACAAGGGATCCATCCAGACAGCTACGAGCAGTACTTC
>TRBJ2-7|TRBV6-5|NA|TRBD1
CASRRTGNEGEQYF
TGTGCCAGCAGGAGGACAGGGAACGAGGGCGAGCAGTACTTC
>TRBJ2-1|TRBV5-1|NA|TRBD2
CASSVSSGGSSYNEQFF
TGCGCCAGCAGCGTCTCTAGCGGGGGGAGCTCCTACAATGAGCAGTTCTTC
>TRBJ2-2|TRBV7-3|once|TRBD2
CASSFWPGGGSDTGELFF
TGTGCCAGCAGCTTTTGGCCCGGGGGAGGGTCGGACACCGGGGAGCTGTTTTTT
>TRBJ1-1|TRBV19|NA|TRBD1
CASSQSTGGRTEAFF
TGTGCCAGTAGTCAATCGACAGGGGGTAGAACTGAAGCTTTCTTT
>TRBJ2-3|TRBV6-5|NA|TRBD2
CASRAGGPTDTQYF
TGTGCCAGCCGGGCGGGGGGGCCGACAGATACGCAGTATTTT
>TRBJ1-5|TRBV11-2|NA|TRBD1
CASSPRDRDQPQHF
TGTGCCAGCAGCCCCCGGGACAGGGACCAGCCCCAGCATTTT
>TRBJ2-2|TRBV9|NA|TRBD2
CASSVVLMAGEAGELFF
TGTGCCAGCAGCGTAGTCCTTATGGCGGGGGAGGCCGGGGAGCTGTTTTTT
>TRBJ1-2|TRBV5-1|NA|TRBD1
CASSLGDRGPGYTF
TGCGCCAGCAGCTTGGGGGACAGGGGGCCTGGCTACACCTTC
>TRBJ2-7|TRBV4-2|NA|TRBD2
CASRPSGGDTYEQYF
TGTGCCAGCAGACCGAGCGGGGGGGACACCTACGAGCAGTACTTC
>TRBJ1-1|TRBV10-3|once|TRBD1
CAITGTGGPNTEAFF
TGTGCCATCACCGGGACAGGGGGGCCGAACACTGAAGCTTTCTTT
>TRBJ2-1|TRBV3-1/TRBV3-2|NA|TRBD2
CASSLPGLAGGRLTHEQFF
TGTGCCAGCAGCCTACCGGGACTAGCGGGGGGTAGACTTACACATGAGCAGTTCTTC
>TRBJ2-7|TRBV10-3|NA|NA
CAISGPALTGSYEQYF
TGTGCCATCAGTGGTCCCGCATTGACAGGATCCTACGAGCAGTACTTC
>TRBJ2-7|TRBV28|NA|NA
CASSLEGYEQYF
TGTGCCAGCAGTTTGGAGGGGTACGAGCAGTACTTC
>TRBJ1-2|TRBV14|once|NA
CASSGPGLPTSGGYTF
TGTGCCAGCAGCGGACCGGGACTCCCAACTTCCGGTGGCTACACCTTC
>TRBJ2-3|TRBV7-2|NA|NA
CASSLSRGGTQYF
TGTGCCAGCAGCTTATCGCGGGGCGGGACGCAGTATTTT
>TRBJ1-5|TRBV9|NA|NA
CASSVGGRADQPQHF
TGTGCCAGCAGCGTAGGTGGGCGGGCAGATCAGCCCCAGCATTTT
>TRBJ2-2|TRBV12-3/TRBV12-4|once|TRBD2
CASSFPRGGQFF
TGTGCCAGCAGTTTTCCTCGGGGGGGACAGTTTTTT
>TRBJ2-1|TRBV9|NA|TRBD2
CASSKTSVRSYNEQFF
TGTGCCAGCAGCAAAACTAGCGTGCGCTCCTACAATGAGCAGTTCTTC
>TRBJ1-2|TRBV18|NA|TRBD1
CASSAATGDYGYTF
TGTGCCAGCTCAGCCGCGACAGGGGACTATGGCTACACCTTC
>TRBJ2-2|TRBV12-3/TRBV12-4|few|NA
CASSFVTAGELFF
TGTGCCAGCAGTTTCGTAACAGCCGGGGAGCTGTTTTTT
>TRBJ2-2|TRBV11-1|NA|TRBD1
CASSSVRGQGGELFF
TGTGCCAGCAGCTCTGTCAGGGGGCAAGGCGGGGAGCTGTTTTTT
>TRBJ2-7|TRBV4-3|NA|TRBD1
CASSQEGPGQGINEQYF
TGCGCCAGCAGCCAAGAGGGTCCGGGACAGGGGATCAACGAGCAGTACTTC
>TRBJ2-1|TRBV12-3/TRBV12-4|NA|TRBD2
CASRSVAGNEQFF
TGTGCCAGCAGGTCGGTAGCGGGGAATGAGCAGTTCTTC
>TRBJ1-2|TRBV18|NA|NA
CASSPPPREGYTF
TGTGCCAGCTCACCACCGCCGAGGGAAGGCTACACCTTC
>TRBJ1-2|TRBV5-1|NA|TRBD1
CASSLMGTGFYGYTF
TGCGCCAGCAGCTTGATGGGGACAGGGTTCTATGGCTACACCTTC
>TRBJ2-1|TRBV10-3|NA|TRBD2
CAISDIAGRDNEQFF
TGTGCCATCAGTGACATAGCAGGGAGGGACAATGAGCAGTTCTTC
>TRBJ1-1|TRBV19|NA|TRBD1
CASSDTGGRLTEAFF
TGTGCCAGTAGTGATACAGGGGGCCGACTGACTGAAGCTTTCTTT
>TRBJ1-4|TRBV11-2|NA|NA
CASSRAGEEKLFF
TGTGCCAGCAGCCGCGCGGGGGAGGAAAAACTGTTTTTT
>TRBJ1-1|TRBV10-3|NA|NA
CAIRGTINTEAFF
TGTGCCATCAGGGGGACAATAAACACTGAAGCTTTCTTT
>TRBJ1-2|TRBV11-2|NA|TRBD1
CASSSGQAHGYTF
TGTGCCAGCAGCTCCGGACAGGCTCATGGCTACACCTTC
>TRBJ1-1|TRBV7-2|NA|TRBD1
CASSSQQGATEAFF
TGTGCCAGCAGCAGCCAACAGGGGGCCACTGAAGCTTTCTTT
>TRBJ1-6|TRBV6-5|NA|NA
CASSYEGTYNSPLHF
TGTGCCAGCAGTTACGAGGGAACCTATAATTCACCCCTCCACTTT
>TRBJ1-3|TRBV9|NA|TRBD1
CASSVRDRGPGNTIYF
TGTGCCAGCAGCGTTAGGGACAGGGGGCCCGGAAACACCATATATTTT
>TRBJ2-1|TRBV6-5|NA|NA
CASSYQQGLGNEQFF
TGTGCCAGCAGTTATCAACAGGGTTTGGGCAATGAGCAGTTCTTC
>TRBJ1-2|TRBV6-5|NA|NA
CASSYSTGTYGYTF
TGTGCCAGCAGTTACTCTACAGGGACCTATGGCTACACCTTC
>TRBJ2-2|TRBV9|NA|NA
CASSIRVSGELFF
TGTGCCAGCAGCATCAGGGTTTCTGGGGAGCTGTTTTTT
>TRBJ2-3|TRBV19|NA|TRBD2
CASSIGLARDTQYF
TGTGCCAGTAGTATTGGACTAGCTAGAGATACGCAGTATTTT
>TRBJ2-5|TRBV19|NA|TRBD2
CASSSPGGRSQYF
TGTGCCAGTAGTTCGCCGGGAGGGCGGTCCCAGTACTTC
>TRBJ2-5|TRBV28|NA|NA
CASSLALGHLQETQYF
TGTGCCAGCAGTTTAGCCTTGGGACACCTCCAAGAGACCCAGTACTTC
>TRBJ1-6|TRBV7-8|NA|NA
CASSFQGRISPLHF
TGTGCCAGCAGCTTTCAGGGGCGGATCTCACCCCTCCACTTT
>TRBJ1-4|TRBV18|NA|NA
CASSRQGTNEKLFF
TGTGCCAGCTCACGTCAGGGAACTAATGAAAAACTGTTTTTT
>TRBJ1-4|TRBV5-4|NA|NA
CASSFPGAMGKLFF
TGTGCCAGCAGCTTTCCAGGGGCGATGGGAAAACTGTTTTTT
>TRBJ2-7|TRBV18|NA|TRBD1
CASSPGTGLNYEQYF
TGTGCCAGCTCACCAGGGACAGGATTAAACTACGAGCAGTACTTC
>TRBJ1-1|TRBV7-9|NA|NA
CASSFPGFTEAFF
TGTGCCAGCAGCTTCCCAGGGTTTACTGAAGCTTTCTTT
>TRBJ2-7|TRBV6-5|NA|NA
CASSYSSVTGYEQYF
TGTGCCAGCAGTTACTCTTCGGTTACGGGCTACGAGCAGTACTTC